A selection of T cell receptor beta chains follows, all from one sample in a study of identical twins. TCRdb re-called the 5' RACE reads with MiXCR, one entry per CDR3 protein. Of some 900,000 distinct CDR3 sequences listed, 10% to 15% are singletons. The sample was also reused in another study, on yellow fever vaccine responses in identical twins.

The sequenced sample consisted of PBMCs. These receptor sequences come from a woman younger than 30 in good health. Each CDR3 is given with its conserved first and last residue. The D gene is left open where the match is weak. Rows may omit the clone size; those that give it use once, few, many or a size class.

j_call v_call clone_size d_call cdr3_length cdr3_aa cdr3_nt
TRBJ2-5 TRBV2 few NA 13 CASSEYREETQYF TGTGCCAGCAGTGAATACAGGGAGGAGACCCAGTACTTC
TRBJ2-1 TRBV12-3/TRBV12-4 few NA 18 CASSPPSLFGGNHNEQFF TGTGCCAGCAGTCCCCCGTCTCTATTTGGCGGAAATCACAATGAGCAGTTCTTC
TRBJ1-2 TRBV6-1 few NA 13 CASALGGPDGYTF TGTGCCAGCGCCCTAGGGGGTCCGGATGGCTACACCTTC
TRBJ1-2 TRBV15 NA TRBD1 15 CATSRGGQDLYGYTF TGTGCCACCAGCAGGGGAGGACAGGACCTCTATGGCTACACCTTC
TRBJ2-7 TRBV4-1 NA TRBD2 16 CASSQTRGGSSYEQYF TGCGCCAGCAGCCAAACCCGGGGCGGGAGCTCCTACGAGCAGTACTTC
TRBJ2-2 TRBV12-3/TRBV12-4 many NA 13 CASSIGPTGELFF TGTGCCAGCAGTATCGGACCCACCGGGGAGCTGTTTTTT
TRBJ2-1 TRBV5-1 NA NA 14 CASTSAGLLNEQFF TGCGCCAGCACCTCTGCCGGCTTACTCAATGAGCAGTTCTTC
TRBJ2-3 TRBV10-3 few NA 15 CAISRGGESTDTQYF TGTGCCATCAGTCGTGGTGGGGAAAGCACAGATACGCAGTATTTT
TRBJ2-1 TRBV14 NA TRBD2 16 CASSAERGFSYNEQFF TGTGCCAGCAGCGCCGAGCGGGGGTTCTCCTACAATGAGCAGTTCTTC
TRBJ2-1 TRBV9 many NA 14 CASSDRVRDNEQFF TGTGCCAGCAGCGATAGGGTACGGGACAATGAGCAGTTCTTC
TRBJ1-5 TRBV10-2 many NA 13 CASSVRVGQPQHF TGCGCCAGCAGTGTGAGGGTTGGTCAGCCCCAGCATTTT
TRBJ2-2 TRBV19 NA NA 14 CASRNEMNTGELFF TGTGCCAGTAGGAATGAGATGAACACCGGGGAGCTGTTTTTT
TRBJ2-2 TRBV20-1 few NA 12 CSARRASGELFF TGCAGTGCTAGGAGAGCGTCCGGGGAGCTGTTTTTT
TRBJ1-6 TRBV3-1 few NA 13 CASSPQLRSPLHF TGTGCCAGCAGCCCACAGCTGAGGTCACCCCTCCACTTT
TRBJ2-1 TRBV9 few TRBD2 16 CASSTGTSGGGYEQFF TGTGCCAGCAGCACCGGGACTAGCGGGGGTGGGTATGAGCAGTTCTTC
TRBJ2-7 TRBV5-5 few NA 17 CASSFTGSGSRPLEQYF TGTGCCAGCAGCTTTACGGGGAGTGGGTCCCGGCCCCTCGAGCAGTACTTC
TRBJ1-1 TRBV15 NA NA 16 CATSRRGGMEGTEAFF TGTGCCACCAGCAGAAGAGGGGGGATGGAAGGGACTGAAGCTTTCTTT
TRBJ2-7 TRBV7-9 few TRBD1 15 CASSNPGDRGYEQYF TGTGCCAGCAGTAACCCGGGGGACAGGGGATACGAGCAGTACTTC
TRBJ2-1 TRBV20-1 few TRBD1 15 CSAISPDRDLDEQFF TGCAGTGCTATTAGCCCGGACAGGGATTTGGATGAGCAGTTCTTC
TRBJ2-1 TRBV7-8 NA NA 15 CASSWTESSYNEQFF TGTGCCAGCAGCTGGACAGAGAGCTCCTACAATGAGCAGTTCTTC
TRBJ1-6 TRBV12-3/TRBV12-4 few NA 17 CASRRRGLGSYNSPLHF TGTGCCAGCAGACGAAGGGGTCTGGGCTCCTATAATTCACCCCTCCACTTT
TRBJ2-3 TRBV20-1 few TRBD2 14 CSAPPSGVGGTQYF TGCAGTGCCCCACCTAGCGGAGTGGGGGGTACGCAGTATTTT
TRBJ1-2 TRBV11-2 NA NA 16 CASSPDLGGEFYGYTF TGTGCCAGCAGCCCAGATTTGGGCGGCGAGTTTTATGGCTACACCTTC
TRBJ1-2 TRBV6-1 NA NA 13 CASNQATNYGYTF TGTGCCAGCAACCAAGCAACTAACTATGGCTACACCTTC
TRBJ2-1 TRBV10-3 once TRBD1 16 CAISRDRWVGTDEQFF TGTGCCATCAGTCGGGACAGGTGGGTTGGTACCGATGAGCAGTTCTTC
TRBJ1-2 TRBV12-3/TRBV12-4 few NA 13 CASSLWEGSGYTF TGTGCCAGCAGTTTGTGGGAAGGGAGTGGCTACACCTTC
TRBJ2-3 TRBV10-3 few NA 12 CAITPGTDTQYF TGTGCCATCACCCCAGGGACAGATACGCAGTATTTT
TRBJ1-2 TRBV5-1 NA TRBD1 17 CASSLGSFVRQGYGYTF TGCGCCAGCAGCTTGGGGAGTTTTGTGCGACAGGGTTATGGCTACACCTTC
TRBJ1-1 TRBV5-1 few NA 14 CASSLQGPDTEAFF TGCGCCAGCAGCTTACAGGGTCCAGATACTGAAGCTTTCTTT
TRBJ1-1 TRBV7-9 few NA 15 CASSPPNSYNTEAFF TGTGCCAGCAGCCCCCCTAATAGTTATAACACTGAAGCTTTCTTT
TRBJ1-5 TRBV4-2 few NA 16 CASSQDSNLSNQPQHF TGTGCCAGCAGCCAAGACTCCAACCTTAGCAATCAGCCCCAGCATTTT
TRBJ2-4 TRBV7-2 few TRBD1 13 CASSPNRQGTRYF TGTGCCAGCAGCCCTAACCGACAGGGGACACGGTACTTC
TRBJ2-3 TRBV11-2 few NA 12 CASQWVGDTQYF TGTGCCAGCCAATGGGTTGGAGATACGCAGTATTTT
TRBJ2-7 TRBV5-1 few NA 14 CARALDRTSCAQYF TGCGCCAGGGCCCTTGACAGGACGTCTTGTGCGCAGTACTTC
TRBJ1-5 TRBV7-9 NA NA 14 CASSLVGRNQPQHF TGTGCCAGCAGCTTAGTGGGACGCAATCAGCCCCAGCATTTT
TRBJ2-1 TRBV6-5 few NA 15 CASSYERSSYNEQFF TGTGCCAGCAGTTACGAGAGGAGCTCCTACAATGAGCAGTTCTTC